The 13 T cell receptor beta chains reported below all come from one sample, sequenced in a study of blood T cells in healthy people across ages. The use of a sample-barcoded 5' primer and a J-beta primer mix characterized a second PCR of roughly 7 to 11 cycles. MiXCR, run by TCRdb on the 5' RACE reads, gives a single entry per CDR3 protein. Of roughly 830,000 distinct CDR3 sequences listed, around 68% are singletons. The material sequenced was blood. All receptors derive from a man aged 30-40 years in good health.

This sequence joins TRBV4-3 and TRBJ2-1, with D possibly matching TRBD2 (7 bases). The CDR3 covers 16 residues. The ends were cut back, 1 base at V and 6 bases at J, with 16 bases in the middle. In germline, CDR1 is LGHNA, CDR2 YSLEER. Here the CDR3 reads CASSQGDAGALNEQFF. The CDR3 bases are TGCGCCAGCAGCCAAGGTGACGCGGGGGCTCTCAATGAGCAGTTCTTC.

This chain connects TRBV21-1 to TRBJ1-2. TRBV21-1 is noted as a pseudogene. This CDR3 comprises 14 residues. The CDR3 region has the DNA TGTGCCAGCAGCAAAGATGGGGAGGGCTATGGCTACACCTTC. Translated, it gives CASSKDGEGYGYTF.

V and J are TRBV29-1 and TRBJ2-1; 12 bases match TRBD2. The CDR3 totals 15 residues. The J segment lost 6 bases and the V segment lost 7 bases, leaving 10 bases of the junction unmatched. Germline values: CDR1 SQVTM, CDR2 ANQGSEA. The CDR3 sequence: CSADPPGLAGNEQFF. CDR3 sequence (DNA): TGCAGCGCCGATCCACCGGGACTAGCGGGCAATGAGCAGTTCTTC.

This chain links TRBV9 with TRBJ2-1, with TRBD1 matching 7 bases. The CDR3 has 17 residues. V shed 0 bases, J shed 7 bases, and the junction held 13 bases outside the gene matches. Germline values: CDR1 SGDLS, CDR2 YYNGEE. The CDR3 reads CASSVGLGQGVGNEQFF. In DNA form, the CDR3 reads TGTGCCAGCAGCGTAGGTCTGGGGCAGGGGGTTGGAAATGAGCAGTTCTTC. Variable domain in full (rest from reference TRBV9 and TRBJ2-1): DSGVTQTPKHLITATGQRVTLRCSPRSGDLSVYWYQQSLDQGLQFLIQYYNGEERAKGNILERFSAQQFPDLHSELNLSSLELGDSALYFCASSVGLGQGVGNEQFFGPGTRLTVL.

This clonotype is a singleton in its sample. V gene TRBV7-8 combines with J gene TRBJ2-3, with 7 bases lining up with TRBD1. This CDR3 has 15 amino acids. Germline CDR1 and CDR2: SGHVS and FQNEAQ. The J segment lost 1 base and the V segment lost 4 bases, leaving 5 bases of the junction unmatched. The CDR3 spells CASSSTGIGTDTQYF. The CDR3 nucleotides are TGTGCCAGCAGCTCGACAGGGATCGGCACAGATACGCAGTATTTT.

The genes are TRBV7-2 and TRBJ2-2; either TRBD1 or TRBD2 may fit D (5 bases each). Germline CDR1 and CDR2: SGHTA and FQGNSA. The V and J ends lost 6 bases and 0 bases respectively, with 14 bases between them. The CDR3 is 16 residues long. In DNA, the CDR3 is TGTGCCAGCAGTTCGGGACCGGGACCGAACACCGGGGAGCTGTTTTTT. The encoded protein is CASSSGPGPNTGELFF.

The chain links TRBV24-1 to TRBJ1-2; D call uncertain. The CDR3 runs to 15 residues. The ends were cut back, 4 bases at V and 4 bases at J, with 15 bases in the middle. Per germline, CDR1 KGHDR and CDR2 SFDVKD. The CDR3 loop reads CATSETDGGTYGYTF. As DNA, the CDR3 is TGTGCCACCAGTGAGACGGACGGAGGTACCTATGGCTACACCTTC.

This clonotype was picked up a small number of times. The chain is built from TRBV7-2 and TRBJ2-5; TRBD1 matches at 7 bases. CDR1 SGHTA and CDR2 FQGNSA come from the germline V gene. The J segment lost 5 bases and the V segment lost 5 bases, leaving 14 bases of the junction unmatched. The CDR3 loop spans 16 amino acids. The CDR3 here is CASSTQTGPGMETQYF. The CDR3, as DNA: TGTGCCAGCAGCACCCAGACAGGGCCAGGGATGGAGACCCAGTACTTC.

This rearrangement joins TRBV5-1 to TRBJ1-2, with D uncertain. Trimming cost V 0 bases and J 3 bases, with 12 bases left between them. From germline, CDR1 is SGHRS and CDR2 YFSETQ. The CDR3 totals 15 residues. DNA for the CDR3: TGCGCCAGCAGCTTGGCCACGGTAAACTACTATGGCTACACCTTC. Translated, it gives CASSLATVNYYGYTF.

The chain couples TRBV28 to TRBJ1-2; 8 nucleotides align to TRBD1. The CDR3 spans 16 residues. The germline V gene has CDR1 MDHEN and CDR2 SYDVKM. Trimming took 5 bases from V and 2 from J; bases not matched to a gene: 10. The CDR3, as DNA: TGTGCCAGCAGTGAAACCGGACAGGGTCTGAACTATGGCTACACCTTC. Its translation: CASSETGQGLNYGYTF.

The V gene is TRBV2, the J gene TRBJ1-5; 10 bases are shared with TRBD1. The V gene's germline CDR1 is SNHLY and CDR2 FYNNEI. V was clipped by 6 bases and J by 6 bases; unmatched bases: 2. The CDR3 runs to 13 residues. CDR3 region: CASSDRGLQPQHF. The DNA of the CDR3 is TGTGCCAGCAGCGACAGGGGGCTTCAGCCCCAGCATTTT.

About this clonotype itself: The junction and the germline gene differ at one end; a read error may be behind it. The chain is built from TRBV29-1 and TRBJ2-6; D remains ambiguous. Per the germline V gene, CDR1 is SQVTM and CDR2 is ANQGSEA. The CDR3 totals 14 residues. CDR3 loop: CCVESGSGANVLTF. The CDR3 coding sequence is TGCTGCGTTGAATCTGGGTCTGGGGCCAACGTCCTGACTTTC.

The chain links TRBV19 to TRBJ1-5; TRBD1 matches at 8 bases. This CDR3 has 14 residues. V was clipped by 6 bases and J by 6 bases; unmatched bases: 7. CDR1 is LNHDA and CDR2 is SQIVND in the germline V gene (reference sequence). CDR3 sequence: CASRDRGVGQPQHF. The DNA of the CDR3 is TGTGCCAGTAGAGACAGGGGTGTTGGTCAGCCCCAGCATTTT.